This TCR beta chain was captured in a study of prognosis after radiotherapy for stage I lung cancer. Study-wide background: Receipt of concurrent therapy with stereotactic body radiotherapy occurred in no patient.

At least ten counts were recorded for this clonotype. This CDR3 contains 15 residues. Trimming removed 4 bases from V and 3 bases from J, with 16 bases in between. CDR1 and CDR2 (germline): GTSNPN, SVGIG (reference sequence). Two time points each involved a draw of 5.5 to 7.5 milliliters of peripheral blood. Genomic DNA yielded TCR beta CDR3, amplified by two-round multiplex PCR. Individual primers that were specific to each TRBV and TRBJ gene served in first-round PCR. TCRdb fed the multiplex PCR reads into MiXCR, producing one record per CDR3 protein. Among about 36,000 distinct CDR3 sequences listed, approximately 32% were seen once.

This TCR came from a donor aged 50 or older with non-small cell lung cancer. The chain joins TRBV30 to TRBJ1-3, with a tentative D call TRBD1 (6 bases). The sequenced sample was PBMCs, obtained before or after stereotactic body radiation therapy (not recorded which). The CDR3, as DNA: TGTGCCTGGATCCCTCCGGGGGGCGGTGGAAACACCATATATTTT. Translation: CAWIPPGGGGNTIYF.